This note documents a single TCR beta chain sequence. Antigen specificity is unknown. V was pared by 5 bases and J by 4 bases, with 8 bases of the junction left unmatched. CDR1 and CDR2 (germline): MDHEN, SYDVKM. This CDR3 has 15 residues. TCRdb recomputed calls from the reads with MiXCR, one row per CDR3 protein. The sample holds some 500,000 distinct CDR3 sequences, over 35% seen once. The data were obtained in a study of T cell repertoires in cytomegalovirus infection. Study as a whole: HLA-B-restricted CMV epitopes that are well studied were used alongside recently identified HLA-C-restricted ones. An indication of both CMV infection and matching HLA type came from public TCR beta signatures.

Study results and caveats: In two of eight donors, the top clonotype was HLA-C-restricted CMV-specific. The study identified carriers of CMV plus the relevant HLA from cumulative public TCR beta family frequency.

Sequences were derived from cultured PBMCs, sampled from culture after CMV antigen stimulation. The chain carries TRBV28 and TRBJ1-2, with 9 bases fitting TRBD1. The sequence came from a human donor in good health (CMV status not recorded). Some clones in this sample may be carry-over from other donors' samples. The CDR3 region has the DNA TGTGCCAGCAGTGCCCAGGGACAGGGAGTCTATGGCTACACCTTC. Translating gives CASSAQGQGVYGYTF.